By its share, the clone carrying this T cell receptor (beta chain) is medium-sized (0.01 to 0.1%). Antigen unknown. The time point denotes: sample taken at primary tumor resection. This sample was taken from a study of spatial heterogeneity in lung cancer. On the study more broadly: Within raw reads, each unique TCR and UMI combination appeared on average more than ten times. Overall study results and limits: In tumors, expanded intratumoral alpha and beta TCR counts tracked mutation counts.

CDR3 length equals 15 residues. Germline CDR1 is SGHRS and CDR2 is YFSETQ. Deletions cut 0 bases from V and 2 bases from J, with 12 bases between. One entry per CDR3 protein results from TCRdb running MiXCR on the 5' RACE reads. This table has over 15,000 distinct CDR3 sequences, roughly 7% appearing once. Sequenced here: lung tumor tissue, sampled at surgery. This clonotype was obtained from a female donor with early-stage non-small cell lung cancer. This chain joins TRBV5-1 and TRBJ2-7; D not resolved. The CDR3: CASSLASAQPYEQYF. CDR3 nucleotide sequence: TGCGCCAGCAGCTTGGCCTCAGCCCAGCCCTACGAGCAGTACTTC.